This entry describes one T cell receptor (beta chain). This clone has a single count. Its antigen is currently not known. Per-nucleotide qualities are absent, and no much larger clonotype sits a single base away. These data originate in a study of blood T cell repertoires in COVID-19 (TCRdb year 2020). For the wider study: Collaborator samples came from the United States, Italy and Spain and covered acute and convalescent phases of COVID-19. The material from the prospective study consisted of cDNA or gDNA derived from T cells, B-cell-depleted T cells, or PBMCs. Deeply sampled blood TCRbeta repertoires from subjects exposed to, actively infected with, or recovered from COVID-19 were included in the dataset. The repertoires were made available in a free public database intended to serve as a resource for research on the immune response to SARS-CoV-2. Samples were obtained from the ongoing ImmuneRACE study (first 160 participants) and from 950 to 1,500 subjects provided by 6 global collaborators. The sample metadata nearly always contained a de-identified subject ID, COVID-19 status, age in years and sex. HLA class I and class II types, where available, came from metadata supplied by the sample provider rather than from assay-based typing. General findings and caveats noted by the study authors: How much clinical and demographic metadata was included differed by source and by participant, and the metadata was provided uncurated.

TCRbeta CDR3 regions were amplified from genomic DNA by means of the immunoSEQ Assay, a bias-controlled multiplex PCR. Turning to the authors' computational methods: The number of nucleated cells in each sample was estimated from the amplification of reference gene primers within the assay. To quantify the absolute abundance of each unique TCRbeta CDR3 rearrangement, sequence reads were collapsed and filtered. Productive Simpson clonality was computed per sample as the square root of Simpson's diversity index over productive rearrangements. In its TCRdb copy, this immuneACCESS table keeps in-frame sequences only and misses some clones. Where compared with another copy, unresolved V genes explain less than half of these, and the others have no known cause. V and J calls and clone size are given by that table; D and trimming were obtained from the DNA. This sample has approximately 46,000 clones in its table, and 65% to 90% of those were observed once. The leading ten clones occupy 20% to 25% of the sample.

V loses 4 bases, J loses 3 bases, and the germline ends lie 7 bases apart. The CDR3 covers 13 residues, taking in both the cysteine and the phenylalanine. Only CDR3 DNA remains: 39 bases, in frame from the first base. CDR1 and CDR2, per the germline V gene, are SNHLY and FYNNEI. One collaborating source in Seattle enrolled patients while the patients were actively infected and followed the patients over time throughout the course of disease. The collaborating institutions used their own protocols to collect whole blood in K2EDTA tubes. For TCRbeta analysis, collaborators shipped samples as frozen whole blood, isolated PBMCs, or DNA extracted from either of those sample types.

This TCR was sampled from a woman over 75 with COVID-19, enrolled during active disease. The sequencing input was peripheral blood. This receptor chain uses TRBV2 and TRBJ1-5; 5 matching bases give a weak D call of TRBD1. The CDR3 sequence is CASSGQINQPQHF. In nucleotides, the sequence is TGTGCCAGCAGTGGACAGATCAATCAGCCCCAGCATTTT.